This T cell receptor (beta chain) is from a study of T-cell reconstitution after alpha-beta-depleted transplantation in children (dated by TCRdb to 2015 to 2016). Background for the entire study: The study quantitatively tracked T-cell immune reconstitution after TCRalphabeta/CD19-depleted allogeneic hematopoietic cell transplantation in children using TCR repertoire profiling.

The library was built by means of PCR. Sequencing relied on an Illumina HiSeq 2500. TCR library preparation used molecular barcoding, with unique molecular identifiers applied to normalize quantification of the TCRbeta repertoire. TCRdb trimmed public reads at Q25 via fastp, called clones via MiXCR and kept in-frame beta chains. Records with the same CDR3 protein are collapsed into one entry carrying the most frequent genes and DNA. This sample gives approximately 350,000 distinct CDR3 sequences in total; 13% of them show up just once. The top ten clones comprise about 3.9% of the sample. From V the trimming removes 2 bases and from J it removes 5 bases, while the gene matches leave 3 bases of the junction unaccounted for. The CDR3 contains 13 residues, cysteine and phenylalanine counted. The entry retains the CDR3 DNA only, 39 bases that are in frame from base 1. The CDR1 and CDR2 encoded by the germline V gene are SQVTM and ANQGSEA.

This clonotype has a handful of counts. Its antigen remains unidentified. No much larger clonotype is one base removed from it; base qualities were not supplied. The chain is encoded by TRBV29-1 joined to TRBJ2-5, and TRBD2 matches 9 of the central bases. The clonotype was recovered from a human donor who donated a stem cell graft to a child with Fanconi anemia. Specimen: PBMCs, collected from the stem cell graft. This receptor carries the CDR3 CSVELSGGETQYF. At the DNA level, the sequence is TGCAGCGTTGAATTGAGCGGGGGGGAGACCCAGTACTTC.